This T cell receptor beta chain comes out of a study of T cells expressing NK-cell markers. Remarks on this clonotype: Its antigen is as yet unknown.

CDR1 and CDR2 from the germline V gene are SQVTM and ANQGSEA. CDR3 length: 12 residues. Study observations and caveats: The CD3+CD56-NKG2C+ fraction of several donors was also led by these clonotypes. The share of CD8+ T cells held by dominant NKG2C+ clonotypes was about 1.0-7.5% in about six donors.

TCRdb reprocessed the 5' RACE reads; each CDR3 protein has one entry and no DNA is given. With some 440,000 distinct CDR3 sequences in the sample, the ten largest clones hold more than 1.4%. Sequenced input: blood T cells: a sorted CD56 or NKG2C T cell subset, CD4+ or CD8+ T cells, or bulk PBMC T cells (not recorded which). V usage is TRBV29-1 and J usage is TRBJ2-7; TCRdb proposes TRBD1, but this gene call is untestable without DNA. The source is a woman in her forties or fifties in good health. CDR3 region: CSAGTQAYEQYF.